The source of this T cell receptor (beta chain) is a study of OX40 agonist ivuxolimab in advanced cancers. At the level of the study: Of mixed ages from about 20 to 80 and averaging approximately 60 years, the group was roughly 85% male. Eligibility admitted prior anti-PD-1, anti-PD-L1 or anti-CTLA-4 therapy; 35% to 40% had some.

Only in-frame clones appear in the TCRdb table, and some are missing; sequencing was by immunoSEQ multiplex PCR. The sample yields around 70,000 clones, approximately 90% seen once. The CDR3 is 15 amino acids. Trimming pared 5 bases from V and 0 bases from J, leaving 10 bases between. Germline V gives CDR1 SGHDN, CDR2 FVKESK. The sequenced sample was CD4+ or CD8+ T cells sorted from blood, obtained in a trial of the OX40 agonist ivuxolimab. This receptor was identified in an adult with an advanced solid tumor such as melanoma, head and neck, liver or kidney cancer. V is TRBV14 and J is TRBJ2-2, with a tentative D call TRBD1 (6 bases). CDR3 sequence (DNA): TGTGCCAGCAGCTACAGGGTGACGAACACCGGGGAGCTGTTTTTT. It encodes CASSYRVTNTGELFF.